The clone carrying this TCR beta chain has only a few counts. The source of the sample is a study of blood T cell repertoires in COVID-19. Study-level information: Spain, Italy and the United States supplied samples that represented acute and convalescent COVID-19.

V lost 0 bases and J lost 2, with 12 bases in between. Germline values: CDR1 SGHKS, CDR2 YYEKEE (reference sequence). The CDR3 has 15 amino acids. In the original processing: Quantification of nucleated cells was approximated via reference gene primer amplification. Generated by immunoSEQ multiplex PCR, the TCRdb table keeps only in-frame clones and is missing some. That table is the source of V, J and clone size, and D and trimming were worked out from the DNA. The sample has more than 95,000 clones, more than 75% seen once. The chain uses TRBV5-5 and TRBJ2-7; tentatively, D is TRBD2 (6 bases). This clonotype was sampled from a human donor in a cohort sampled during active COVID-19. The sequenced sample was peripheral blood. CDR3 bases: TGTGCCAGCAGCTTGGCCGAGGGGAGGACCTACGAGCAGTACTTC. It yields the protein CASSLAEGRTYEQYF.